A selection of T cell receptor beta chains follows, all from one sample in a study of beta chain features in type 1 diabetes. Measured with immunoSEQ multiplex PCR; TCRdb has only the in-frame clones, and not every one. The sample records 350,000 or so clones, 15% to 20% being singletons. Sequencing was carried out using naive CD4+ T cells from blood. All receptors come from a woman aged 18-30 years in good health. The conserved cysteine and the conserved F or W are not part of the CDR3 here.

TRBV12-5	ASGLVQGHGELF
TRBV4-1	ASSQIGEQF
TRBV25-1	ASSERGRDTEAF
TRBV30	AWSGGQSGYNEQF
TRBV2	ASGLDRGEETQY
TRBV4-1	ASSQVPSRGRIDNSPLH
TRBV7-6	ASLTGAGGEQY
TRBV14	ASSQQNMIYGYT
TRBV19	ASSSLDRDYEQY
TRBV30	AWSVLGRGTDTQY
TRBV18	ASSPRLAGGRETQY
TRBV19	ASSILDRNTEAF
TRBV2	ASSGGGGPYNEQF
TRBV7-3	ASSPQGWGTDTQY
TRBV30	AWSVTENIQY
TRBV5-4	ASRLGHNYGYT
TRBV7-9	ASSLGQHSGNTIY
TRBV7-9	ASSLLGAQF
TRBV10-3	ASAASGSSYEQY
TRBV11-2	ASSLAGGTGNTIY
TRBV7-2	ASSGNSPLH
TRBV27	ASSLRGGGTEAF
TRBV30	AWSVLSGNSPLH
TRBV4-2	ASSQVPGQGNQPQH
TRBV9	ASSVGASGRTDTQY
TRBV11-2	ASTAGTAYT
TRBV14	ASSQVNRPWGGYT
TRBV4-2	ASSQHRDSTYGYT
TRBV18	ASSPRQGRTPYGYT
TRBV2	ASGRSGIEQF
TRBV6-8	ASSLGSLYGYT
TRBV7-9	AIFPGALNTEAF
TRBV5-1	ASSSGGSTQETQY
TRBV29-1	SAAPSGRYDEQF
TRBV4-1	ASSQIIKVHRSYEQY
TRBV14	ASSGRVQGAHGFGYT
TRBV11-1	ASSLGEDYGYT
TRBV7-2	ASSQSSGGTSYEQY
TRBV4-3	ASSLWTEDNEQF
TRBV7-6	ASSSPTGTDTQY
TRBV9	ASSVSGTGVYGYT
TRBV6-1	ASRAGGRDIQY
TRBV7-8	ASSHATWRDLYNEQF
TRBV5-1	ASSLGRGETQY
TRBV4-3	ASSQDPGKWYGYT
TRBV29-1	SVEDQGRGTDTQY
TRBV6-6	ASSPGREETQY
TRBV5-1	ASSLDRGADTQY
TRBV4-1	ASSQPTRPSGYGYT
TRBV18	ASSPRQDHNEQF
TRBV4-3	ASSQVGTNTGELF
TRBV7-9	ASSFFQDTEAF
TRBV4-1	ASSQDSFLRAYEQY
TRBV4-2	ASSQDRGAGVANEQF
TRBV15	ATSRDQFAGGYT